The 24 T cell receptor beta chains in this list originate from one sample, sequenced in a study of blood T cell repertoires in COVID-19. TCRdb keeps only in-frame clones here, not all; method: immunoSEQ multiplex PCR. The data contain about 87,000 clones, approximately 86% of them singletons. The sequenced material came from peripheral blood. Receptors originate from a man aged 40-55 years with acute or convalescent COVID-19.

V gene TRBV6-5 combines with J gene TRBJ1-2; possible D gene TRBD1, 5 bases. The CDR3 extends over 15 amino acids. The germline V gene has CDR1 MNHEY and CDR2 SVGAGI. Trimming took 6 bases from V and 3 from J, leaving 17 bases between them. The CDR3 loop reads CASSRQTGVYYGYTF. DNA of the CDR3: TGTGCCAGCAGCAGGCAAACGGGGGTTTACTATGGCTACACCTTC.

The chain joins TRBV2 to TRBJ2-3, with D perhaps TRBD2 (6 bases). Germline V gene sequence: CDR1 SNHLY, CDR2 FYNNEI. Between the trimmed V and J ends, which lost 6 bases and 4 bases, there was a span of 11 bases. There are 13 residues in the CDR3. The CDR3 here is CASRTRRADTQYF. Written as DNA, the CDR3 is TGTGCCAGCAGGACTAGGAGAGCAGATACGCAGTATTTT.

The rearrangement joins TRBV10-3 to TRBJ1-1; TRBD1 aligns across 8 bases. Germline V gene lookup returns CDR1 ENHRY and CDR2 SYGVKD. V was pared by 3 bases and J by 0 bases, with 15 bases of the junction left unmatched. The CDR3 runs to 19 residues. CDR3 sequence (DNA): TGTGCCATCAGTGACCTTACCGGGACAGGCCGGGGGCTGAACACTGAAGCTTTCTTT. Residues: CAISDLTGTGRGLNTEAFF.

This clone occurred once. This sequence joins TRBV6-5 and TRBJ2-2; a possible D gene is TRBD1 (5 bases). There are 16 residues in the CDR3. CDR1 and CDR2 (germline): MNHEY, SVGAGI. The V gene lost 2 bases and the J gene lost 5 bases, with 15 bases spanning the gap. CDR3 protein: CASSYQTGVRTGELFF. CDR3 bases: TGTGCCAGCAGTTACCAAACAGGAGTTAGGACCGGGGAGCTGTTTTTT.

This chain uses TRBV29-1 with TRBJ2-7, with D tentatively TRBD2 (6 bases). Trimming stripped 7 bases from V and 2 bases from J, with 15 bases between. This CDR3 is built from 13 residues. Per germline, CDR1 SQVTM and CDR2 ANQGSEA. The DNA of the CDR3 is TGCAGCGCCGAGGGTACGGGAGCCTACGAGCAGTACTTC. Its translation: CSAEGTGAYEQYF.

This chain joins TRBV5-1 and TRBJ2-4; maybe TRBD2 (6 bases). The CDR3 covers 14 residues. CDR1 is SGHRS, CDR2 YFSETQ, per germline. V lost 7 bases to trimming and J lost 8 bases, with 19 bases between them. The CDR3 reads CASSWGLGEDIQYF. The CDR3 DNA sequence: TGCGCCAGCTCCTGGGGCCTCGGGGAGGACATTCAGTACTTC. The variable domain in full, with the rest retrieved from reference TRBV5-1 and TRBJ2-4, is KAGVTQTPRYLIKTRGQQVTLSCSPISGHRSVSWYQQTPGQGLQFLFEYFSETQRNKGNFPGRFSGRQFSNSRSEMNVSTLELGDSALYLCASSWGLGEDIQYFGAGTRLSVL.

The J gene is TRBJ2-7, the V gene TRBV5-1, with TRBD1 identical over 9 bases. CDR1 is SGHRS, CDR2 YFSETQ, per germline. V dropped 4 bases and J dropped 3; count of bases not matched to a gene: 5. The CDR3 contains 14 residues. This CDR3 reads CASSQPGQGYEQYF. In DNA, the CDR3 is TGCGCCAGCAGCCAACCGGGACAGGGCTACGAGCAGTACTTC.

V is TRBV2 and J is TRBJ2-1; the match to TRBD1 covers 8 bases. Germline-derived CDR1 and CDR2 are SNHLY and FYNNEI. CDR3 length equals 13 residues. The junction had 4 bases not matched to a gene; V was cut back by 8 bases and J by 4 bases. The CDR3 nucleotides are TGTGCCAGCGAAGGGACAGGTTACAATGAGCAGTTCTTC. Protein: CASEGTGYNEQFF.

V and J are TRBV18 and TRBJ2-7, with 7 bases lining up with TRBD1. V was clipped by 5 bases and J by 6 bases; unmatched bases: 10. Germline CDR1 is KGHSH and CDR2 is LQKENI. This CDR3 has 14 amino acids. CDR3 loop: CASSSGQKRSEQYF. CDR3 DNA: TGTGCCAGCTCATCGGGACAGAAAAGGTCCGAGCAGTACTTC.

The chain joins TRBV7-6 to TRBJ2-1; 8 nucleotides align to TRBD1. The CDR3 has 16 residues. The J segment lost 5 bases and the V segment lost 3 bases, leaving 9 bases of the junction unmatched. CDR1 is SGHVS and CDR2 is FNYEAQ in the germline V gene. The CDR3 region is CASSLSDRGPHNEQFF. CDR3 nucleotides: TGTGCCAGCAGCTTGTCAGACAGGGGCCCCCACAATGAGCAGTTCTTC.

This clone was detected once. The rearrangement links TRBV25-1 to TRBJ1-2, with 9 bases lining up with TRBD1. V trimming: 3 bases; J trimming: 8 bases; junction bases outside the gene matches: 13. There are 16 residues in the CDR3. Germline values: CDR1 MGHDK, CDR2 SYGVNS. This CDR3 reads CASSEGDRVRRRGYTF. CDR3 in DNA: TGTGCCAGCAGTGAGGGGGACAGGGTTCGACGTCGGGGCTACACCTTC.

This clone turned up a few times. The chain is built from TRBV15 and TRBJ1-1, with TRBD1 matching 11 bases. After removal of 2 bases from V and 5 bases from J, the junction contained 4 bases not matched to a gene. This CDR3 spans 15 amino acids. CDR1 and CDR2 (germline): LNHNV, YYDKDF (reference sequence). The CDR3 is CATSRSGQGVTEAFF. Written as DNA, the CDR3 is TGTGCCACCAGCAGATCGGGACAGGGGGTAACTGAAGCTTTCTTT.

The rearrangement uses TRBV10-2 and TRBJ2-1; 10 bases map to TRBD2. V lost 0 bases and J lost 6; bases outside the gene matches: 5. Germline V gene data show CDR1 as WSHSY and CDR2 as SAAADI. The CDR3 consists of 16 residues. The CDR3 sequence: CASSESRLAGVNEQFF. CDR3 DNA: TGCGCCAGCAGTGAGTCGAGGCTAGCGGGAGTCAATGAGCAGTTCTTC.

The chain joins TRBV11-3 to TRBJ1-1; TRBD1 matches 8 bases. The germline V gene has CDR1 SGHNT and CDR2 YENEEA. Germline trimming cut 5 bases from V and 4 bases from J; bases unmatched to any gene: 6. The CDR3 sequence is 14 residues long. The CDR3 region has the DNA TGTGCCAGCAGCCCCGACAGGGGATTCACTGAAGCTTTCTTT. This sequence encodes CASSPDRGFTEAFF.

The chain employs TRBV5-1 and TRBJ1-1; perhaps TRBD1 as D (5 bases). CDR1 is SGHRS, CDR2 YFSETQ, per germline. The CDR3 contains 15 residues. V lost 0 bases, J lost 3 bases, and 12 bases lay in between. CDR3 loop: CASSLVGGRDTEAFF. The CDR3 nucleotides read TGCGCCAGCAGCTTGGTGGGGGGTCGGGACACTGAAGCTTTCTTT. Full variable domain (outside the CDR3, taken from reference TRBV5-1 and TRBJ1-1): KAGVTQTPRYLIKTRGQQVTLSCSPISGHRSVSWYQQTPGQGLQFLFEYFSETQRNKGNFPGRFSGRQFSNSRSEMNVSTLELGDSALYLCASSLVGGRDTEAFFGQGTRLTVV.

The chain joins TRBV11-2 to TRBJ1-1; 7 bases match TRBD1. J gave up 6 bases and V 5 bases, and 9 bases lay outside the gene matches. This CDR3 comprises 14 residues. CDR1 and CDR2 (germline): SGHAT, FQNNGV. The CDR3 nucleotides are TGTGCCAGCAGCACCCCGAGGGACAGCCCTGAAGCTTTCTTT. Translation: CASSTPRDSPEAFF.

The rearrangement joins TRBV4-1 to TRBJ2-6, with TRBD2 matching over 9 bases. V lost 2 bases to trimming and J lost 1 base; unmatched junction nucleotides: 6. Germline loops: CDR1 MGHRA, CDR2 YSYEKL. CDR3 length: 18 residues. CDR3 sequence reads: CASSQIQAGGSGANVLTF. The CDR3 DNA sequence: TGCGCCAGCAGCCAAATTCAAGCGGGAGGATCTGGGGCCAACGTCCTGACTTTC.

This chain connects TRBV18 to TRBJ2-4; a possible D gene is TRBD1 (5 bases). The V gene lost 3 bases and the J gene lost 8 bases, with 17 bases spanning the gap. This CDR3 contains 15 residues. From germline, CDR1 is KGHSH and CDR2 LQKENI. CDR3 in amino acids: CASSPGGGQEHIQYF. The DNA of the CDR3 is TGTGCCAGCTCACCGGGCGGTGGACAAGAACACATTCAGTACTTC. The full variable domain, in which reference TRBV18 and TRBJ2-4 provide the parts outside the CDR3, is NAGVMQNPRHLVRRRGQEARLRCSPMKGHSHVYWYRQLPEEGLKFMVYLQKENIIDESGMPKERFSAEFPKEGPSILRIQQVVRGDSAAYFCASSPGGGQEHIQYFGAGTRLSVL.

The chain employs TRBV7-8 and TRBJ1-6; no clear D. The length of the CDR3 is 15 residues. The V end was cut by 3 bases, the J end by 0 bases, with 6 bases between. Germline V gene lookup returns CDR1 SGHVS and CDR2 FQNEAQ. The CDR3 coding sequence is TGTGCCAGCAGCTTGCATAGCTCCTATAATTCACCCCTCCACTTT. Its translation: CASSLHSSYNSPLHF.

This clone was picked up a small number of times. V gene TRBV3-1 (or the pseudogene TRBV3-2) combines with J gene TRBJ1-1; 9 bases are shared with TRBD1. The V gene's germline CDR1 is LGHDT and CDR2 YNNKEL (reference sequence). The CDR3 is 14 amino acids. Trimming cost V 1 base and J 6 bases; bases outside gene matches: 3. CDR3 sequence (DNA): TGTGCCAGCAGCCAAGGGACAGGGGTATCTGAAGCTTTCTTT. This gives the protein CASSQGTGVSEAFF.

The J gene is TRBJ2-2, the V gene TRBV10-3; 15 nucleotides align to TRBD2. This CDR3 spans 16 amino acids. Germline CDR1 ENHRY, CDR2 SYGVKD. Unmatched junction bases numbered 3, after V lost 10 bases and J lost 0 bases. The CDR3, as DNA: TGTGCCACGGGGACTAGCGGGAGGACGAACACCGGGGAGCTGTTTTTT. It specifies CATGTSGRTNTGELFF.

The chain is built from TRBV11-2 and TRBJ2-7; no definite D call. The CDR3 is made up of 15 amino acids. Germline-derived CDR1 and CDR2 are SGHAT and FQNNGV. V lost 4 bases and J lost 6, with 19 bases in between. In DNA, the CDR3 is TGTGCCAGCAGCTCCGTCAGAATGTCCCCTAGCGAGCAGTACTTC. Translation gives CASSSVRMSPSEQYF. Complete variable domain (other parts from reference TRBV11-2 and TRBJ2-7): EAGVAQSPRYKIIEKRQSVAFWCNPISGHATLYWYQQILGQGPKLLIQFQNNGVVDDSQLPKDRFSAERLKGVDSTLKIQPAKLEDSAVYLCASSSVRMSPSEQYFGPGTRLTVT.

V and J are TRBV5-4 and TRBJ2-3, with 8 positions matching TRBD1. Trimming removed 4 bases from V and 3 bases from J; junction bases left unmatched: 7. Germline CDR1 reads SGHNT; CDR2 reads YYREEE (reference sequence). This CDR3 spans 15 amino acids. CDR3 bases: TGTGCCAGCAGCAATCGCCAGGGGGCTACAGATACGCAGTATTTT. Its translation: CASSNRQGATDTQYF.

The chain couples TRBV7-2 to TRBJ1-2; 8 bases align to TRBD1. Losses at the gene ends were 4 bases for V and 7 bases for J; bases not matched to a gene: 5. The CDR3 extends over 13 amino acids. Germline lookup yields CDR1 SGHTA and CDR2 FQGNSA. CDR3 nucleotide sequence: TGTGCCAGCAGCTCCCAGGGGGCTGGTGGCTACACCTTC. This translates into CASSSQGAGGYTF. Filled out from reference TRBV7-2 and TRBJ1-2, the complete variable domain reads GAGVSQSPSNKVTEKGKDVELRCDPISGHTALYWYRQSLGQGLEFLIYFQGNSAPDKSGLPSDRFSAERTGGSVSTLTIQRTQQEDSAVYLCASSSQGAGGYTFGSGTRLTVV.